These 29 T cell receptor beta chains share one sample of origin, sequenced in a study of human T cells and chemical hapten exposure (dated by TCRdb to about 2021). In light of the paper, this sample's time point label describes: patch test 1, 2 weeks after DPC sensitization. Sample treatment or condition, as interpreted from the label and publication: therapeutic diphenylcyclopropenone sensitization with weekly scalp DPC. Libraries were constructed by RACE. TCRdb names NextSeq 500 as the instrument used. Starting from the raw public reads, TCRdb applied fastp trimming at Q25, assembled clones with MiXCR and retained in-frame beta chains. Each entry is one CDR3 protein sequence, shown with its most common DNA and genes. This sample is represented by nearly 350,000 distinct CDR3 sequences; under 8% of them were singletons. 7% to 10% of the sample is held by the ten biggest clonotypes. Sequencing used whole blood, obtained in connection with sensitization to the hapten diphenylcyclopropenone (DPC). Receptors were obtained from a woman under 30 with alopecia areata. Some clones in this sample may be carry-over from other donors' samples.

This chain joins TRBV11-1 and TRBJ1-2; 7 bases align to TRBD1. J was trimmed by 7 bases and V by 1 base; bases with no gene match: 6. Looked up from germline, CDR1 is SGHAT and CDR2 is FQDESV (reference sequence). This CDR3 contains 14 residues. For the CDR3, the DNA is TGTGCCAGCAGCTTAGGGCAAGGGGGCTCTGGCTACACCTTC. This translates into CASSLGQGGSGYTF.

The chain links TRBV25-1 to TRBJ1-1, with 7 nucleotides matching TRBD1. The CDR3 contains 14 residues. V dropped 6 bases and J dropped 4; count of bases not matched to a gene: 8. Looked up from germline, CDR1 is MGHDK and CDR2 is SYGVNS. CDR3 DNA: TGTGCCAGCAGCCCGACAGGGTTAGGCACTGAAGCTTTCTTT. Its protein product is CASSPTGLGTEAFF.

This clonotype was seen more than once but under ten times. The rearrangement joins TRBV3-1 to TRBJ2-7; possibly TRBD1 for D (6 bases). This CDR3 spans 14 amino acids. Germline V gene data show CDR1 as LGHDT and CDR2 as YNNKEL (reference sequence). Deletions cut 3 bases from V and 2 bases from J, with 11 bases between. The CDR3 is CASSQQGLTYEQYF. CDR3 sequence (DNA): TGTGCCAGCAGCCAGCAGGGGCTGACCTACGAGCAGTACTTC.

This chain connects TRBV10-2 to TRBJ2-6; no clear D. CDR3 size: 14 residues. Trimming stripped 2 bases from V and 0 bases from J, with 2 bases between. CDR1 is WSHSY and CDR2 is SAAADI in the germline V gene. The CDR3 here is CASSEVSGANVLTF. The DNA for the CDR3 is TGCGCCAGCAGTGAGGTCTCTGGGGCCAACGTCCTGACTTTC.

This clonotype showed up many times. J is TRBJ1-1 and V is TRBV29-1; D gene ambiguous. V lost 4 bases to trimming and J lost 6 bases, with 15 bases between them. CDR1 SQVTM and CDR2 ANQGSEA come from the germline V gene. The CDR3 runs to 13 residues. The DNA of the CDR3 is TGCAGCGTTGTGTTACTTATTGGAGCTGAAGCTTTCTTT. It encodes CSVVLLIGAEAFF.

The sample holds a few counts of this clonotype. This chain uses TRBV6-2 or TRBV6-3 with TRBJ1-2, with TRBD1 matching over 9 bases. Germline CDR1 and CDR2: MNHEY and SVGEGT. Germline trimming cut 4 bases from V and 6 bases from J; bases unmatched to any gene: 3. This CDR3 is 13 amino acids long. CDR3: CASSSWTGDGYTF. DNA for the CDR3: TGTGCCAGCAGTTCCTGGACAGGGGATGGCTACACCTTC.

In its sample, this clonotype was seen many times. V is TRBV5-1 and J is TRBJ2-3, with a weak D call TRBD1 (5 bases). The CDR3 consists of 15 residues. The V gene's germline CDR1 is SGHRS and CDR2 YFSETQ. V was pared by 5 bases and J by 0 bases, with 13 bases between. The CDR3 DNA is TGCGCCAGCAGTTTAAGGGGTCCTAGCACAGATACGCAGTATTTT. Encoded protein: CASSLRGPSTDTQYF.

V is TRBV20-1 and J is TRBJ2-7, with D tentatively TRBD1 (6 bases). This CDR3 is built from 13 residues. The V end was cut by 6 bases, the J end by 0 bases, with 12 bases between. Germline CDR1 is DFQATT and CDR2 is SNEGSKA (reference sequence). In nucleotides, the CDR3 is TGCAGTGCCGTGGACAGTCACTCCTACGAGCAGTACTTC. This sequence encodes CSAVDSHSYEQYF.

J is TRBJ2-2 and V is TRBV5-1; no reliable D call. The CDR3 contains 16 residues. V lost 3 bases and J 0 bases, leaving 12 bases between the germline ends. Germline lookup yields CDR1 SGHRS and CDR2 YFSETQ. The CDR3 nucleotides are TGCGCCAGCAGCTCGTTTGGGAACCCGAACACCGGGGAGCTGTTTTTT. Translated, it gives CASSSFGNPNTGELFF. Full variable domain (remainder filled in from reference TRBV5-1 and TRBJ2-2): KAGVTQTPRYLIKTRGQQVTLSCSPISGHRSVSWYQQTPGQGLQFLFEYFSETQRNKGNFPGRFSGRQFSNSRSEMNVSTLELGDSALYLCASSSFGNPNTGELFFGEGSRLTVL.

The chain carries TRBV9 and TRBJ1-1; D unclear. V was pared by 4 bases and J by 4 bases, with 23 bases between. The CDR3 is 17 residues long. Germline CDR1 is SGDLS and CDR2 is YYNGEE. The CDR3 is CASSLVSSGRRVTEAFF. The CDR3 coding sequence is TGTGCCAGCAGCCTCGTCAGTAGCGGGCGGCGAGTCACTGAAGCTTTCTTT.

This clonotype was observed a few times. The chain uses TRBV4-1 and TRBJ2-5; 13 nucleotides match TRBD2. Germline CDR1 MGHRA, CDR2 YSYEKL. The V and J ends lost 0 bases and 1 base, in that order; junction bases with no gene match: 2. CDR3 size: 17 residues. CDR3 in amino acids: CASSQETSGGSQETQYF. The CDR3 DNA reads as TGCGCCAGCAGCCAAGAGACTAGCGGGGGGTCCCAAGAGACCCAGTACTTC.

V is TRBV7-2 and J is TRBJ1-5; weak D call: TRBD1 (6 bases). The CDR3 runs 13 residues. The V gene lost 6 bases and the J gene lost 9 bases, with 15 bases spanning the gap. CDR1 and CDR2 (germline): SGHTA, FQGNSA. Written as DNA, the CDR3 is TGTGCCAGCAGGCCTGGGGGGCCGGGGCCCCAGCATTTT. Its protein product is CASRPGGPGPQHF.

V and J are TRBV7-9 and TRBJ1-6; possible D gene TRBD1, 5 bases. Trimming removed 3 bases at V and 10 bases at J, with 13 bases between. The CDR3 is 14 residues long. Germline assignment: CDR1 SEHNR and CDR2 FQNEAQ (reference sequence). CDR3 nucleotide sequence: TGTGCCAGCAGCTTTCACGGGGCAGGATCACCCCTCCACTTT. Amino acids: CASSFHGAGSPLHF.

The rearrangement links TRBV25-1 to TRBJ2-1; 7 bases fit TRBD2. J gave up 9 bases and V 8 bases, and 7 bases lay outside the gene matches. The length of the CDR3 is 12 residues. Germline lookup yields CDR1 MGHDK and CDR2 SYGVNS. This chain's CDR3 is CASRREEGEQFF. CDR3 DNA sequence: TGTGCCAGCCGTCGGGAGGAGGGTGAGCAGTTCTTC.

The table lists this clonotype with a few counts. The gene calls are TRBV2 and TRBJ1-5; 9 bases are shared with TRBD1. The CDR3 is 14 amino acids. Per germline, CDR1 SNHLY and CDR2 FYNNEI. Germline trimming cut 5 bases from V and 6 bases from J; bases unmatched to any gene: 5. The CDR3 here is CASSMTGGTQPQHF. CDR3 DNA: TGTGCCAGCAGTATGACAGGGGGGACTCAGCCCCAGCATTTT. The full variable domain, its missing parts supplied by reference TRBV2 and TRBJ1-5, is EPEVTQTPSHQVTQMGQEVILRCVPISNHLYFYWYRQILGQKVEFLVSFYNNEISEKSEIFDDQFSVERPDGSNFTLKIRSTKLEDSAMYFCASSMTGGTQPQHFGDGTRLSIL.

A few counts support this clonotype. The chain employs TRBV6-2 or TRBV6-3 and TRBJ2-1; 8 bases map to TRBD2. Germline V CDR1 and CDR2: MNHEY, SVGEGT. The CDR3 loop spans 12 amino acids. Trimming at V came to 4 bases and at J to 8 bases, leaving 1 base not matched to a gene. CDR3 amino acids: CASSSRGDEQFF. CDR3 sequence (DNA): TGTGCCAGCAGTTCGCGGGGGGATGAGCAGTTCTTC.

This clonotype occurred many times. The CDR3 coding sequence is TGCGCCAGCAGCCCTGTAGCCGGGCAAGAGACCCAGTACTTC. Its protein is CASSPVAGQETQYF. The chain employs TRBV5-1 and TRBJ2-5, with unresolved D. V was clipped by 4 bases and J by 2 bases, with 12 bases between them. The CDR3 totals 14 residues. CDR1 SGHRS and CDR2 YFSETQ come from the germline V gene.

The gene calls are TRBV11-2 and TRBJ1-1; no clear D gene. The CDR3 spans 16 residues. Looked up from germline, CDR1 is SGHAT and CDR2 is FQNNGV. The V and J ends lost 0 bases and 5 bases respectively, with 16 bases between them. In nucleotides, the CDR3 is TGTGCCAGCAGCTTAGATCCCCGAGGCCTAGGGACTGAAGCTTTCTTT. This gives the protein CASSLDPRGLGTEAFF.

Worth noting for this clonotype: The junction differs from germline at one of its ends, possibly a read error. V is TRBV7-8 and J is TRBJ2-7; D may be TRBD1 (5 bases). The CDR3 contains 14 residues. CDR1 is SGHVS and CDR2 is FQNEAQ in the germline V gene. CDR3 bases: TGTGCCAACAGCTTAATAAGCAGGGAAGGGGAGCAGTACTTC. Translating gives CANSLISREGEQYF.

The chain has TRBV4-3 and TRBJ1-6; 11 bases align to TRBD1. The germline CDR1 and CDR2 sequences are LGHNA and YSLEER. This CDR3 is built from 16 residues. J lost 9 bases, V lost 0 bases, and 4 bases had no gene match. The CDR3 region is CASSQETGTGGSPLHF. As DNA, the CDR3 is TGCGCCAGCAGCCAAGAAACCGGGACAGGGGGTTCACCCCTCCACTTT.

This clonotype has at least ten counts. The gene calls are TRBV4-3 and TRBJ1-2; D is ambiguous. In germline, CDR1 is LGHNA, CDR2 YSLEER. Trimming removed 0 bases at V and 7 bases at J, with 9 bases between. CDR3 size: 13 residues. The CDR3 loop reads CASSQDQVAGYTF. The CDR3 DNA reads as TGCGCCAGCAGCCAAGATCAGGTCGCTGGCTACACCTTC.

This clonotype appeared many times. The CDR3, as DNA: TGTGCCATCAGGCGGGCGGGGAAGTACACAGATACGCAGTATTTT. It codes for CAIRRAGKYTDTQYF. V gene TRBV10-3 combines with J gene TRBJ2-3; D may be TRBD2 (6 bases). The length of the CDR3 is 15 residues. V lost 6 bases and J lost 2, with 15 bases in between. CDR1 and CDR2 (germline): ENHRY, SYGVKD.

This clonotype was counted only a few times. This chain connects TRBV4-1 to TRBJ2-3; a possible D gene is TRBD2 (6 bases). V lost 0 bases, J lost 5 bases, and 15 bases lay in between. Germline V gene data show CDR1 as MGHRA and CDR2 as YSYEKL. CDR3 length equals 16 residues. As DNA, the CDR3 is TGCGCCAGCAGCCAAGATCGTGGAGGGTGGGGAGATACGCAGTATTTT. It is translated as CASSQDRGGWGDTQYF.

The table lists this clonotype with many counts. J is TRBJ2-7 and V is TRBV7-2, with D uncertain. Trimming shortened V by 5 bases and J by 7 bases, and 18 bases separated the two germline ends. Germline V gene data show CDR1 as SGHTA and CDR2 as FQGNSA. This CDR3 is 14 amino acids long. In DNA form, the CDR3 reads TGTGCCAGCAGCCGTAACCGGCCTTCCCGGGAGCAGTACTTC. Residues: CASSRNRPSREQYF.

This clonotype was picked up many times. The rearrangement joins TRBV4-3 to TRBJ2-3, with 9 bases matching TRBD2. With V trimmed by 0 bases and J by 6 bases, 7 bases remained unmatched. Germline V CDR1 and CDR2: LGHNA, YSLEER. CDR3 size: 16 residues. DNA for the CDR3: TGCGCCAGCAGCCAAGATGTACAGCGGGGGGCGGATACGCAGTATTTT. Protein: CASSQDVQRGADTQYF.

The J gene is TRBJ1-6, the V gene TRBV28; no reliable D call. This CDR3 is built from 15 residues. CDR1 and CDR2 (germline): MDHEN, SYDVKM. V was clipped by 7 bases and J by 0 bases, with 10 bases between them. The CDR3 reads CASMWGSSYNSPLHF. Written as DNA, the CDR3 is TGTGCCAGCATGTGGGGAAGCTCCTATAATTCACCCCTCCACTTT.

CDR3 region: CASSETGGSNQPQHF. CDR3 nucleotides: TGTGCCAGCAGTGAGACAGGAGGAAGCAATCAGCCCCAGCATTTT. This chain uses TRBV28 with TRBJ1-5; D is perhaps TRBD1 (6 bases). The germline V gene has CDR1 MDHEN and CDR2 SYDVKM. V lost 5 bases and J 1 base, leaving 12 bases between the germline ends. The CDR3 loop spans 15 amino acids. Using reference TRBV28 and TRBJ1-5 for the parts outside the CDR3, the full variable domain is DVKVTQSSRYLVKRTGEKVFLECVQDMDHENMFWYRQDPGLGLRLIYFSYDVKMKEKGDIPEGYSVSREKKERFSLILESASTNQTSMYLCASSETGGSNQPQHFGDGTRLSIL.

V usage is TRBV5-4 and J usage is TRBJ1-4; TRBD1 matches 8 bases. Looked up from germline, CDR1 is SGHNT and CDR2 is YYREEE (reference sequence). The V gene end was trimmed by 4 bases and the J gene end by 4 bases; junction bases not matched to a gene: 6. There are 15 residues in the CDR3. The CDR3 spells CASSPGQGNNEKLFF. CDR3 DNA: TGTGCCAGCAGCCCCGGACAGGGCAATAATGAAAAACTGTTTTTT.

This clonotype was picked up a small number of times. This sequence joins TRBV6-5 and TRBJ2-1, with TRBD1 identical over 10 bases. Germline V gene lookup returns CDR1 MNHEY and CDR2 SVGAGI. With 0 bases clipped from V and 7 bases from J, the junction kept 6 bases outside the gene matches. The CDR3 is 16 amino acids. The CDR3 sequence is CASSYSGTGVWNEQFF. CDR3 coding DNA: TGTGCCAGCAGTTACTCCGGGACAGGGGTTTGGAATGAGCAGTTCTTC.